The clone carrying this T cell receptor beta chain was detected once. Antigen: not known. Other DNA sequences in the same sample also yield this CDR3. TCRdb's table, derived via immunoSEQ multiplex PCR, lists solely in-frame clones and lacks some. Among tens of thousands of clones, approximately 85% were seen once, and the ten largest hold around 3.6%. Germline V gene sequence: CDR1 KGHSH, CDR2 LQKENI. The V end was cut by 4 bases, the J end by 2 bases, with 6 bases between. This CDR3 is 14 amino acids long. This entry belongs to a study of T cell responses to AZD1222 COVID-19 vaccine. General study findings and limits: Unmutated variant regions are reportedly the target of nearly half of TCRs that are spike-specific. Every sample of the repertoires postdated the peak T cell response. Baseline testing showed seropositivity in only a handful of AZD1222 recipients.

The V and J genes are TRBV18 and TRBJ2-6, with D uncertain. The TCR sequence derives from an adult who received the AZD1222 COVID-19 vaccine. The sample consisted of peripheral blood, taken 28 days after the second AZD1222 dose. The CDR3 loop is CASSRGTGANVLTF. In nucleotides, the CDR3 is TGTGCCAGCTCACGGGGAACTGGGGCCAACGTCCTGACTTTC.